This T cell receptor (beta chain) comes out of a study of T cells after yellow fever vaccination. This clonotype was detected many times. Via MiXCR, TCRdb re-called the 5' RACE reads, giving one row per CDR3 protein. The sample carries more than 300,000 distinct CDR3 sequences, around 11% recorded once. Sequenced here: CD4+ T cells sorted from PBMCs, sampled 45 days after the yellow fever booster vaccination. The receptor was derived from a man aged 18 to 35 who received the YFV17D yellow fever vaccine.

The CDR3 DNA reads as TGTGCCAGCAGCTTGGGTCAGGCCTCCTACAATGAGCAGTTCTTC. Amino acids: CASSLGQASYNEQFF. This chain connects TRBV7-8 to TRBJ2-1; D is ambiguous. The CDR3 consists of 15 residues. V lost 3 bases to trimming and J lost 0 bases, with 9 bases between them. Germline CDR1 SGHVS, CDR2 FQNEAQ.